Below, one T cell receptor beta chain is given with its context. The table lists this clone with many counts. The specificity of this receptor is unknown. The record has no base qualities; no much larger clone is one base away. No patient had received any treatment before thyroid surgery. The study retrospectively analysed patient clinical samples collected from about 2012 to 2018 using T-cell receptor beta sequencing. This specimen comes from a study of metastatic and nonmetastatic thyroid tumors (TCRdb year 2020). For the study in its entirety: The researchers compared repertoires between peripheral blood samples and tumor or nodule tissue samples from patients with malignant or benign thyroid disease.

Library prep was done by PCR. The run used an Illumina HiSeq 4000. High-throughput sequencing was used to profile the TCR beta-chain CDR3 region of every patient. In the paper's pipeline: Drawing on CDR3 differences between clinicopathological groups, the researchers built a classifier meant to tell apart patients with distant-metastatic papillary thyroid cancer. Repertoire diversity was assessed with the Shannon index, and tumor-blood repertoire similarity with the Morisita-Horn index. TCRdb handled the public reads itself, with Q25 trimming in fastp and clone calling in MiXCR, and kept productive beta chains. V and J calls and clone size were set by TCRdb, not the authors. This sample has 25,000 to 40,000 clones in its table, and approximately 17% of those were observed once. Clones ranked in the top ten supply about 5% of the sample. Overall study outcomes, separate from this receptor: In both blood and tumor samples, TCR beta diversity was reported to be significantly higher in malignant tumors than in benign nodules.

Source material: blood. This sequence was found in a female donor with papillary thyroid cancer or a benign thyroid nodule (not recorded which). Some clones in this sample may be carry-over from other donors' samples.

The CDR3 region reads CASIRRGGGELFF. The DNA sequence reads TGTGCCAGTATAAGGCGGGGGGGCGGGGAGCTGTTTTTT. The rearranged chain carries TRBV6-1 and TRBJ2-2; 9 central nucleotides agree with TRBD2. CDR1 and CDR2 (MNHNS, SASEGT) derive from the germline V gene. The germline V and J ends show losses of 9 bases and 7 bases respectively, and no gene match explains 6 bases of the junction. Taken from cysteine to phenylalanine, the CDR3 has 13 residues. Of the read, only the CDR3 DNA is kept; its 39 bases are in frame from base 1.